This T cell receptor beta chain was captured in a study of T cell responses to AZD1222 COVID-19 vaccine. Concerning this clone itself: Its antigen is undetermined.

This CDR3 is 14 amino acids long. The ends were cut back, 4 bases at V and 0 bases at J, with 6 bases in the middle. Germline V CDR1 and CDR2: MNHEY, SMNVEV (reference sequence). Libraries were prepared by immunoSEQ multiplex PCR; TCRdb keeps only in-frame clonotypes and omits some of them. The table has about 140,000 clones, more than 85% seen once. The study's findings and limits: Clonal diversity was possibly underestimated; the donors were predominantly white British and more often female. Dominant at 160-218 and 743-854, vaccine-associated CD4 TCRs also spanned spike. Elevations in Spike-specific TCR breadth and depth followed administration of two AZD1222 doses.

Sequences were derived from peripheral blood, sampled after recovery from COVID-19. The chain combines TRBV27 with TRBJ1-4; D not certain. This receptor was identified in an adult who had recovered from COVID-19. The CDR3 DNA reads TGTGCCAGCAGTTATACACCAACTAATGAAAAACTGTTTTTT. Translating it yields CASSYTPTNEKLFF. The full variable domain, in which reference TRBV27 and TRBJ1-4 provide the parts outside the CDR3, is EAQVTQNPRYLITVTGKKLTVTCSQNMNHEYMSWYRQDPGLGLRQIYYSMNVEVTDKGDVPEGYKVSRKEKRNFPLILESPSPNQTSLYFCASSYTPTNEKLFFGSGTQLSVL.